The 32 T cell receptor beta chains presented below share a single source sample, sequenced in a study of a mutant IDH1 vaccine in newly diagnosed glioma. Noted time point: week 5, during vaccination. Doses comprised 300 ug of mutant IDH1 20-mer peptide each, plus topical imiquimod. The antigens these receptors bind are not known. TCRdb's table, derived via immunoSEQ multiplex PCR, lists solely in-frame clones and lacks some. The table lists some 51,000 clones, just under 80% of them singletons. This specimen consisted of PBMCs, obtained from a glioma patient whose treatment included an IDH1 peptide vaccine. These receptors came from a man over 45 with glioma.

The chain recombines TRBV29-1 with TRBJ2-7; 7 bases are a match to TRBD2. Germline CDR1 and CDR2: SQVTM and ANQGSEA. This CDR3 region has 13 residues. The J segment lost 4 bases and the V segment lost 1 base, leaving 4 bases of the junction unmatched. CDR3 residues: CSVEVTSKYEQYF. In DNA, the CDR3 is TGCAGCGTTGAAGTGACTAGCAAGTACGAGCAGTACTTC.

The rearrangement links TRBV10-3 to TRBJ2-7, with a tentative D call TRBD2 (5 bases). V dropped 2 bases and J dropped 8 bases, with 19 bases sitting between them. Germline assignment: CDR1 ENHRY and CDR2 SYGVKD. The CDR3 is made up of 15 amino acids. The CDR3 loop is CAISEPLGRAAKQYF. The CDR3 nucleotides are TGTGCCATCAGTGAGCCCCTAGGGCGGGCAGCGAAGCAGTACTTC.

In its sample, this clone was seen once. CDR3 in amino acids: CATSRSGTGEAFF. The CDR3 DNA follows: TGTGCCACCAGCAGGTCCGGGACAGGTGAAGCTTTCTTT. This chain joins TRBV15 and TRBJ1-1; 8 bases map to TRBD1. CDR1 is LNHNV, CDR2 YYDKDF, per germline (reference sequence). J gave up 7 bases and V 3 bases, and 4 bases lay outside the gene matches. The CDR3 contains 13 residues. Looking up the rest from reference TRBV15 and TRBJ1-1 gives the full variable domain: DAMVIQNPRYQVTQFGKPVTLSCSQTLNHNVMYWYQQKSSQAPKLLFHYYDKDFNNEADTPDNFQSRRPNTSFCFLDIRSPGLGDTAMYLCATSRSGTGEAFFGQGTRLTVV.

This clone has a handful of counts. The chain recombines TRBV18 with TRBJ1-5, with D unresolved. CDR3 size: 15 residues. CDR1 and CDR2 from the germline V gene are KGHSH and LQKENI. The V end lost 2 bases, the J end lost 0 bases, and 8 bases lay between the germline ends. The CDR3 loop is CASSPTGYSNQPQHF. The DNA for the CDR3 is TGTGCCAGCTCACCAACTGGGTATAGCAATCAGCCCCAGCATTTT.

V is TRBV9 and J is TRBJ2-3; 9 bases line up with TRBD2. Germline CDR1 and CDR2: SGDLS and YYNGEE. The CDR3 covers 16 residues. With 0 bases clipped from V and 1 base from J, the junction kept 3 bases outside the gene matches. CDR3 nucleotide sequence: TGTGCCAGCAGCGTAGCGGCTAGCGGGGGCACAGATACGCAGTATTTT. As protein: CASSVAASGGTDTQYF.

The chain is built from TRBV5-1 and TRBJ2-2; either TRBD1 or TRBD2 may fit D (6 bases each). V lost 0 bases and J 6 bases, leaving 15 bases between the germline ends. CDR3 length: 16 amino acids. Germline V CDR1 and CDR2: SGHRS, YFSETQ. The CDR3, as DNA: TGCGCCAGCAGCTTGGCGGGGGCGCAAGTTTCCGGGGAGCTGTTTTTT. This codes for CASSLAGAQVSGELFF.

CDR3 residues: CASSYRNVGTGHEQYF. The CDR3 bases are TGTGCCAGCAGTTACCGCAATGTTGGGACCGGTCACGAGCAGTACTTC. The chain employs TRBV6-6 and TRBJ2-7; D is possibly TRBD1 or TRBD2 (5 bases each). V lost 2 bases and J lost 5, with 19 bases in between. The CDR3 spans 16 residues. From germline, CDR1 is MNHNY and CDR2 SVGAGI (reference sequence).

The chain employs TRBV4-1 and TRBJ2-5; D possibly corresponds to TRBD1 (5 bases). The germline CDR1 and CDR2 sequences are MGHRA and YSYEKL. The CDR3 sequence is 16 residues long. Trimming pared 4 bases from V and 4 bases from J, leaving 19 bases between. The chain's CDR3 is CASSPRAQNRGETQYF. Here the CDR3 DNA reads TGCGCCAGCAGCCCCCGGGCGCAAAATAGGGGAGAGACCCAGTACTTC.

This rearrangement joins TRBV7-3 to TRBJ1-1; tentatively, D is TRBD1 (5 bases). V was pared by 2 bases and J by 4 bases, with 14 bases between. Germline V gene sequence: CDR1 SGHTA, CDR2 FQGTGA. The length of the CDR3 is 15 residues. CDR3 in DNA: TGTGCCAGCAGCTTATCTGGGGGGTGGTCCACTGAAGCTTTCTTT. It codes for CASSLSGGWSTEAFF.

In DNA, the CDR3 is TGCGCCAGCAGCTTTAAGGCGGGTGGAGGAGCCTCTGGAAACACCATATATTTT. Translated, it gives CASSFKAGGGASGNTIYF. V usage is TRBV5-1 and J usage is TRBJ1-3; unclear D gene. CDR1 SGHRS and CDR2 YFSETQ come from the germline V gene. The V and J ends lost 2 bases and 0 bases respectively, with 18 bases between them. This CDR3 is built from 18 residues. Full variable domain (outside the CDR3, taken from reference TRBV5-1 and TRBJ1-3): KAGVTQTPRYLIKTRGQQVTLSCSPISGHRSVSWYQQTPGQGLQFLFEYFSETQRNKGNFPGRFSGRQFSNSRSEMNVSTLELGDSALYLCASSFKAGGGASGNTIYFGEGSWLTVV.

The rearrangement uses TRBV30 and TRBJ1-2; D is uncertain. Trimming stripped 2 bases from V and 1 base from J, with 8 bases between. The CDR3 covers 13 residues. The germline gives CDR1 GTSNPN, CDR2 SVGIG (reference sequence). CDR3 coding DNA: TGTGCCTGGAGTCCGGAGGGTAACTATGGCTACACCTTC. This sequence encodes CAWSPEGNYGYTF.

As DNA, the CDR3 is TGTGCCAGCAGGGGACAGGGGGCCGCAGATACGCAGTATTTT. The encoded protein is CASRGQGAADTQYF. This chain joins TRBV25-1 and TRBJ2-3; TRBD1 matches at 12 bases. Germline CDR1 MGHDK, CDR2 SYGVNS. CDR3 length equals 14 residues. After removal of 6 bases from V and 4 bases from J, the junction contained 2 bases not matched to a gene.

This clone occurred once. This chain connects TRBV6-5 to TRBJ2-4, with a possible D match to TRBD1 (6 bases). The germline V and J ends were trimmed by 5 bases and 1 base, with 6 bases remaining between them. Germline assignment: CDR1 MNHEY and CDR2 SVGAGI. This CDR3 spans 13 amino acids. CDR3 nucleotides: TGTGCCAGCAGTGGACAGGCCAAAAACATTCAGTACTTC. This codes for CASSGQAKNIQYF.

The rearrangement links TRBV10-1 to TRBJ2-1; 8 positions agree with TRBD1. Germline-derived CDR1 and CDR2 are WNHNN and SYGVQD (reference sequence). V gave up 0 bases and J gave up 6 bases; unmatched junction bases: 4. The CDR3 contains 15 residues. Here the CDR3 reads CASSESGQGSNEQFF. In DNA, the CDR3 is TGCGCCAGCAGTGAGTCCGGACAGGGAAGCAATGAGCAGTTCTTC.

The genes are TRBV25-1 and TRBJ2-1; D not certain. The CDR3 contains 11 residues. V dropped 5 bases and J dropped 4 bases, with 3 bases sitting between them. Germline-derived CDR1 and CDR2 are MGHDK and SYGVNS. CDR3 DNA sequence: TGTGCCAGCAGTCTATACAATGAGCAGTTCTTC. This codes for CASSLYNEQFF.

CDR3 sequence reads: CASSEGGEQYF. CDR3 DNA: TGTGCCAGCAGTGAGGGTGGCGAGCAGTACTTC. V gene TRBV27 combines with J gene TRBJ2-7; maybe TRBD2 (5 bases). The CDR3 sequence is 11 residues long. The germline V gene encodes CDR1 MNHEY and CDR2 SMNVEV (reference sequence). V dropped 5 bases and J dropped 6 bases, with 8 bases sitting between them.

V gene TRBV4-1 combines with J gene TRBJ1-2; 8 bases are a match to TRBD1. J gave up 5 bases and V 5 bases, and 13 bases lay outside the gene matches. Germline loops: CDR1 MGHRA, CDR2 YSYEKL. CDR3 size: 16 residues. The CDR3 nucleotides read TGCGCCAGCAGCGCAGAGGGCACAGGGGGATTGTATGGCTACACCTTC. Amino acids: CASSAEGTGGLYGYTF.

The CDR3 DNA reads as TGCGCCAGCAGCTTTAGCGGGCCCTTATCCGGGCAGTATTTT. Translated: CASSFSGPLSGQYF. The rearrangement uses TRBV5-1 and TRBJ2-3, with 7 bases identical to TRBD2. Germline V gives CDR1 SGHRS, CDR2 YFSETQ. CDR3 size: 14 residues. Losses at the gene ends were 2 bases for V and 11 bases for J; bases not matched to a gene: 11.

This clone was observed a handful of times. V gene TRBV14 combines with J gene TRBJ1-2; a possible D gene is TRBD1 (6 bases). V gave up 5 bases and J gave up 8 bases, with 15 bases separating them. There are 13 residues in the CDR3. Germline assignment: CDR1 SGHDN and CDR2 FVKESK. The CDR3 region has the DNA TGTGCCAGCAGCAAACAGGACAGATCAGGCTACACCTTC. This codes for CASSKQDRSGYTF.

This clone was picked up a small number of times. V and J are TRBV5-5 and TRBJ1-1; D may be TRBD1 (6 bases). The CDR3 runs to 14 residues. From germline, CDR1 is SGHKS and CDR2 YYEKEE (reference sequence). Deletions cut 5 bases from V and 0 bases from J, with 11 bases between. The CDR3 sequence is CASRWDILNTEAFF. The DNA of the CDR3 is TGTGCCAGCAGATGGGACATCTTGAACACTGAAGCTTTCTTT.

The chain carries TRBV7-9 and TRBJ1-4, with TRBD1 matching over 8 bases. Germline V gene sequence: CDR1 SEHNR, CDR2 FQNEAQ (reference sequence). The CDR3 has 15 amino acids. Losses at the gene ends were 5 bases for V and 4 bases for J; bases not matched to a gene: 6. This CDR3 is CASSTRTGYNEKLFF. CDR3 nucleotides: TGTGCCAGCAGCACCCGGACAGGGTATAATGAAAAACTGTTTTTT.

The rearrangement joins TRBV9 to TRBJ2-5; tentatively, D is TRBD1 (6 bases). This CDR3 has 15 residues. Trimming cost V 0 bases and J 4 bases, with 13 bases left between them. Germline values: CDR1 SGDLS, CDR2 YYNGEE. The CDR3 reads CASSVGQGIGETQYF. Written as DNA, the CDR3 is TGTGCCAGCAGCGTAGGGCAGGGGATCGGAGAGACCCAGTACTTC.

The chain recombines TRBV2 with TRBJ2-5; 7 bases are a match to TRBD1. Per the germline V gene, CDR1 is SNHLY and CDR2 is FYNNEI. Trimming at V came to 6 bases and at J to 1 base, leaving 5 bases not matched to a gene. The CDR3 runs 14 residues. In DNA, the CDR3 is TGTGCCAGCAGCCCGGACAGGAGCCAAGAGACCCAGTACTTC. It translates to CASSPDRSQETQYF.

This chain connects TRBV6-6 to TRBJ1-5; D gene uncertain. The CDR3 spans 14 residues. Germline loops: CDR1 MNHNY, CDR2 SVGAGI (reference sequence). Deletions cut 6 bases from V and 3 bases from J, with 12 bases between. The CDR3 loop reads CASSPAVSNQPQHF. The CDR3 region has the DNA TGTGCCAGCAGCCCCGCCGTGTCCAATCAGCCCCAGCATTTT.

The CDR3 reads CASSRGQGEWGSNQPQHF. The CDR3 nucleotides are TGTGCCAGCAGCCGAGGACAGGGGGAGTGGGGAAGCAATCAGCCCCAGCATTTT. The V gene is TRBV9, the J gene TRBJ1-5; 10 positions match TRBD1. The CDR3 sequence is 18 residues long. V was pared by 4 bases and J by 1 base, with 11 bases of the junction left unmatched. CDR1 and CDR2 from the germline V gene are SGDLS and YYNGEE.

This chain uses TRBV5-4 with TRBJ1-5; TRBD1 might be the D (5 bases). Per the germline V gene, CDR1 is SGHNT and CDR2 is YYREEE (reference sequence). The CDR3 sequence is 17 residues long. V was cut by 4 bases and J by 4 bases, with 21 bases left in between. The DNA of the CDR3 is TGTGCCAGCAGCGCCGGGACCCAAAGGGGAGTAAATCAGCCCCAGCATTTT. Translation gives CASSAGTQRGVNQPQHF.

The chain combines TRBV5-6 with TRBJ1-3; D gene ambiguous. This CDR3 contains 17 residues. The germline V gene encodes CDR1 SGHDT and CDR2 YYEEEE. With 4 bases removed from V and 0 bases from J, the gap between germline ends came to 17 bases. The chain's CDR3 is CASSEQLSTSSGNTIYF. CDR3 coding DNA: TGTGCCAGCAGCGAACAGTTAAGTACTTCCTCTGGAAACACCATATATTTT.

In nucleotides, the CDR3 is TGTGCCAGTAGTCTTGGGACAGGGGAGAAAACTGAAGCTTTCTTT. It is translated as CASSLGTGEKTEAFF. V usage is TRBV19 and J usage is TRBJ1-1; 10 bases fit TRBD1. The V segment lost 5 bases and the J segment 5 bases; nucleotides outside the gene matches: 8. CDR3 size: 15 residues. CDR1 is LNHDA and CDR2 is SQIVND in the germline V gene (reference sequence). Based on the CDR3 plus reference TRBV19 and TRBJ1-1, the full variable domain is DGGITQSPKYLFRKEGQNVTLSCEQNLNHDAMYWYRQDPGQGLRLIYYSQIVNDFQKGDIAEGYSVSREKKESFPLTVTSAQKNPTAFYLCASSLGTGEKTEAFFGQGTRLTVV.

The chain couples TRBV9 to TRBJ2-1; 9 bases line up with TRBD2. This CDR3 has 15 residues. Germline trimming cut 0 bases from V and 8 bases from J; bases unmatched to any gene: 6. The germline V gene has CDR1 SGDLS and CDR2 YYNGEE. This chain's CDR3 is CASSVAAGGHHEQFF. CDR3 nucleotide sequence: TGTGCCAGCAGCGTAGCGGCGGGGGGGCACCATGAGCAGTTCTTC. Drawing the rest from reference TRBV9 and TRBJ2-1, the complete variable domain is DSGVTQTPKHLITATGQRVTLRCSPRSGDLSVYWYQQSLDQGLQFLIQYYNGEERAKGNILERFSAQQFPDLHSELNLSSLELGDSALYFCASSVAAGGHHEQFFGPGTRLTVL.

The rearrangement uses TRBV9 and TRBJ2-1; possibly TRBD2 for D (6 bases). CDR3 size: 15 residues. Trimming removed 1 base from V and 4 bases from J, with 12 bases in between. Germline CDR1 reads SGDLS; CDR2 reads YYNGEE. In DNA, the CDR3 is TGTGCCAGCAGCGTAAGAGCGGGTAGTTACAATGAGCAGTTCTTC. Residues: CASSVRAGSYNEQFF.

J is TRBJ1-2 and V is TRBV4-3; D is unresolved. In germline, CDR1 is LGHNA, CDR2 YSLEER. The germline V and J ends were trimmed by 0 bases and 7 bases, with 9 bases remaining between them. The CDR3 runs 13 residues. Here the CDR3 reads CASSQDGLVGYTF. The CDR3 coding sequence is TGCGCCAGCAGCCAAGACGGTCTGGTTGGCTACACCTTC.

CDR3 residues: CASSVAPSLSNSPLHF. CDR3 sequence (DNA): TGTGCCAGCAGCGTAGCCCCATCCCTCAGTAATTCACCCCTCCACTTT. V and J are TRBV9 and TRBJ1-6; D is ambiguous. There are 16 residues in the CDR3. Germline V gene sequence: CDR1 SGDLS, CDR2 YYNGEE. V was pared by 0 bases and J by 6 bases, with 13 bases between.